This record concerns one T cell receptor (beta chain) sequence. The antigen remains undetermined. These data are taken from a study of Ad26.COV2.S vaccination and SARS-CoV-2 variants. Study-wide context: Sample donor was a member of the COV1001 Ad26.COV2.S trial arm.

TCRdb's copy holds only in-frame clones and misses some; the assay was immunoSEQ multiplex PCR. The sample holds some 340,000 clones, around 85% seen once. As for treatment: 15 to 20 received Ad26.COV2.S at low or high dose, single or two shots; about five received placebo; per-sample allocation not given. The investigators took samples on day 63 after the first vaccine or placebo injection. General study results and limits: Overall T cell responses may have been underestimated by the analyses of TCR breadth and depth.

Looked up from germline, CDR1 is MNHEY and CDR2 is SVGAGI. V lost 8 bases, J lost 7 bases, and 9 bases lay in between. The CDR3 totals 10 residues. The chain links TRBV6-5 to TRBJ2-7, with D hard to call. The specimen comprised peripheral blood, sampled in a trial of Ad26.COV2.S vaccine versus placebo. The sequence was obtained from a person between 18 and 60 years old who received the Ad26.COV2.S COVID-19 vaccine or a placebo. In nucleotides, the CDR3 is TGTGCCAGCGGAACCATAGAGCAGTACTTC. Encoded protein: CASGTIEQYF.